Shown below are 4 T cell receptor beta chains from a single sample sequenced in a study of blood T cell repertoires in COVID-19 (dated by TCRdb to the early 2020s). Preparation of the library involved the immunoSEQ multiplex PCR assay. TCRdb obtained this table from immuneACCESS and retained in-frame rearrangements with V and J assigned. These tables miss some clones; where compared with another copy, unresolved V genes account for less than half of the shortfall, and the remainder is unexplained. The sample data list 330,000 or so clones, and 88% of these were observed just once. 1% of the sample rests with the top ten. The sample taken for sequencing was PBMCs or T cells enriched from blood (not recorded which). Receptor source: a woman aged 25 to 45 who had been exposed to COVID-19.

V is TRBV27 and J is TRBJ2-7, with 7 bases lining up with TRBD1. The trim removed 7 bases at V and 2 bases at J, leaving 8 bases unmatched. CDR3 length: 14 residues. In germline, CDR1 is MNHEY, CDR2 SMNVEV (reference sequence). CDR3 sequence reads: CASTFSTGPYEQYF. The DNA for the CDR3 is TGTGCCAGCACTTTTTCGACAGGGCCCTACGAGCAGTACTTC.

This sequence joins TRBV29-1 and TRBJ2-5; a weak D match, TRBD2 (5 bases). Deletions cut 6 bases from V and 2 bases from J, with 22 bases between. The CDR3 has 16 amino acids. Germline assignment: CDR1 SQVTM and CDR2 ANQGSEA. The CDR3 sequence is CSVTGQRFGLQETQYF. In nucleotides, the CDR3 is TGCAGCGTAACGGGCCAGCGGTTCGGCCTACAAGAGACCCAGTACTTC. Looking up the rest from reference TRBV29-1 and TRBJ2-5 gives the full variable domain: SAVISQKPSRDICQRGTSLTIQCQVDSQVTMMFWYRQQPGQSLTLIATANQGSEATYESGFVIDKFPISRPNLTFSTLTVSNMSPEDSSIYLCSVTGQRFGLQETQYFGPGTRLLVL.

This clone was detected once. The rearrangement joins TRBV7-9 to TRBJ1-1, with 11 bases fitting TRBD1. CDR1 SEHNR and CDR2 FQNEAQ come from the germline V gene (reference sequence). The J segment lost 0 bases and the V segment lost 5 bases, leaving 5 bases of the junction unmatched. The CDR3 has 16 amino acids. This CDR3 is CASSLGTGGLNTEAFF. The CDR3 DNA reads as TGTGCCAGCAGCCTAGGGACAGGGGGTTTGAACACTGAAGCTTTCTTT.

This chain links TRBV27 with TRBJ2-7; D might be TRBD2 (5 bases). The CDR3 length is 14 residues. Trimming removed 5 bases from V and 3 bases from J, with 14 bases in between. Germline values: CDR1 MNHEY, CDR2 SMNVEV (reference sequence). The CDR3 spells CASSKAGLIYEQYF. CDR3 coding DNA: TGTGCCAGCAGTAAGGCAGGACTCATCTACGAGCAGTACTTC.